The clone carrying this TCR beta chain was seen many times. Amplification from RNA transcripts yielded the TCR beta CDR3 regions. Second-round multiplex PCR followed a first-round RT-PCR using HTBI primers. MiXCR, run by TCRdb on the multiplex PCR reads, gives a single entry per CDR3 protein. The sample lists about 500,000 distinct CDR3 sequences, under 40% seen once, with about 4% in the top ten. The data belong to a study of Graves' ophthalmopathy and Graves' hyperthyroidism. Trimming removed 0 bases at V and 0 bases at J, with 10 bases between. The CDR3 loop spans 15 amino acids. Germline V lookup: CDR1 SGHDT, CDR2 YYEEEE.

Sample: peripheral blood or thyroid tissue (not recorded which). This receptor was taken from an adult man with Graves' hyperthyroidism. The chain combines TRBV5-6 with TRBJ2-7; the D gene is possibly TRBD1 (5 bases). This CDR3 is CASSLGGHISYEQYF. CDR3 DNA sequence: TGTGCCAGCAGCTTGGGCGGACACATCTCCTACGAGCAGTACTTC.